This paragraph covers one T cell receptor beta chain sequence. Its specific antigen is unknown. Per-base quality was not reported, and no clone a single base away is much larger than it. V lost 7 bases and J lost 1 base; the stretch between them is 15 bases long. Measured from the cysteine to the phenylalanine, the CDR3 is 15 residues long. Only CDR3 DNA is held: 45 bases, read in frame from base 1. Reading the germline V gene gives CDR1 SGHNT and CDR2 YENEEA. The data originate from a study of T cell repertoires in cytomegalovirus infection (dated by TCRdb to about 2019). With regard to the full study: Because public TCR beta signatures pointed to carriage of CMV infection together with the matching HLA type, the HLA type of each donor mattered for the analysis.

Results the study describes overall, beyond this receptor: In the ex vivo response, HLA-C-restricted CMV-specific TCR beta clonotypes were dominant, and in two of eight donors the single most frequent clonotype came from this HLA-C-restricted group. In both this cohort and an independent cohort of some 350 donors, the cumulative frequency of public TCR beta family members distinguished carriers of CMV infection plus the relevant HLA type.

The data were produced on an Illumina HiSeq 1500. In-frame beta chains were kept once TCRdb had trimmed the public reads at Q25 with fastp and called clones with MiXCR. Identical CDR3 proteins give one entry, which carries the most common genes and DNA. The sample has about 230,000 distinct CDR3 sequences on record, approximately 22% of them singletons. The ten largest clones take up around a sixth of the sample. The chain couples TRBV11-3 to TRBJ2-3, with the identity of the D gene unclear. The TCR was taken from a human donor in good health (CMV status not recorded). Some clones in this sample may be carry-over from other donors' samples. The sample comprised CD8+ T cells from PBMCs. The CDR3 has the sequence CASIPIGVGTDTQYF. The nucleotide sequence is given as TGTGCCAGCATTCCCATCGGCGTGGGCACAGATACGCAGTATTTT. Joined to the reference TRBV11-3 and TRBJ2-3 proteins, this CDR3 gives the full variable domain: EAGVVQSPRYKIIEKKQPVAFWCNPISGHNTLYWYLQNLGQGPELLIRYENEEAVDDSQLPKDRFSAERLKGVDSTLKIQPAELGDSAVYLCASIPIGVGTDTQYFGPGTRLTVL.